This entry concerns a single TCR beta chain. In the same sample, other DNA sequences code for this CDR3. The data were taken from a study of blood T cell repertoires in COVID-19. Study-wide context: Donors in the United States, Italy and Spain gave samples during acute or convalescent COVID-19.

The CDR3 has 15 amino acids. The germline gives CDR1 SGHTA, CDR2 FQGNSA. J gave up 3 bases and V 2 bases, and 0 bases lay outside the gene matches. Authors' methods: Amplified reference gene primers provided the basis for estimating nucleated cell counts. The table came from immunoSEQ multiplex PCR; TCRdb's copy has only in-frame clones and leaves some out. The D gene and trimming were derived from the DNA, and the V and J assignments and clone size from that table. The sample includes some 270,000 clones, roughly four fifths seen only once; the top ten take 15% to 19%. Sequenced: peripheral blood. V gene TRBV7-2 combines with J gene TRBJ2-2; TRBD2 matches 10 bases. This sequence originates from a person between 65 and 80 years old with COVID-19, enrolled during active disease. The CDR3 protein is CASSLLAGDTGELFF. For the CDR3, the DNA is TGTGCCAGCAGCTTACTAGCGGGGGACACCGGGGAGCTGTTTTTT.